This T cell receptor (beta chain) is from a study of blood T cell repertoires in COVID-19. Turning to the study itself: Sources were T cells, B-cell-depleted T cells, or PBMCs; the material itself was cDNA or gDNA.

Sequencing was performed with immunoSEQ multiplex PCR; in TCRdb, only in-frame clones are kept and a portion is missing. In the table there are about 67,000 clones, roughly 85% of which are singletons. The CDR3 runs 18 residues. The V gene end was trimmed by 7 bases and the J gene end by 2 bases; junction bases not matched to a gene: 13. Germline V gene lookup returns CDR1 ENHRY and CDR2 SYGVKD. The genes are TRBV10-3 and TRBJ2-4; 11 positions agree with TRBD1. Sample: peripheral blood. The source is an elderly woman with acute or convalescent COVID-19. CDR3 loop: CAINFRDRGVRTKNIQYF. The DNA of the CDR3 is TGTGCCATCAATTTCCGGGACAGGGGGGTACGAACCAAAAACATTCAGTACTTC.